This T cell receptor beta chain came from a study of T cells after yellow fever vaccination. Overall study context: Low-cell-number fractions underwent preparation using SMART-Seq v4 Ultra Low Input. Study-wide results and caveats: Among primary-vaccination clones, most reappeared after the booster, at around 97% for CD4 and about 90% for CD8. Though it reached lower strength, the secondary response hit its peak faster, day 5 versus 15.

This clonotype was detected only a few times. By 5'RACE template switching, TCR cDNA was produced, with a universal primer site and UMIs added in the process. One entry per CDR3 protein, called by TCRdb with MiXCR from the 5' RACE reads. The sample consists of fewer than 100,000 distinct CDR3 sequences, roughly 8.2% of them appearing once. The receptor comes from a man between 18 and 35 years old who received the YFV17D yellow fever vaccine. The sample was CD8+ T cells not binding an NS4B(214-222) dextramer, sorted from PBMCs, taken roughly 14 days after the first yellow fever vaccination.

In nucleotides, the CDR3 is TGTGCCAGCAGCCCTGGACTACCCGCGGCCACCGGGGAGCTGTTTTTT. Protein sequence: CASSPGLPAATGELFF. This sequence joins TRBV7-3 and TRBJ2-2; D perhaps matches TRBD2 (6 bases). The germline V gene encodes CDR1 SGHTA and CDR2 FQGTGA. This CDR3 is 16 amino acids long. Trimming removed 5 bases at V and 4 bases at J, with 17 bases between.